Each of the 11 T cell receptor beta chains below was sequenced from the same sample in a study of read filtering for tumor transcriptome and immune sequencing. From around 0.4 ug of RNA, a library with molecular barcoded alpha/delta and beta/gamma adaptors was made. Using its own MiXCR run on the reads, TCRdb lists one record per CDR3 protein. The profile shows around 140,000 distinct CDR3 sequences, about 13% of them singletons. The sample taken for sequencing was a population of CD138-negative cells sorted from bone marrow. The receptors originated from a donor aged 40 or over with multiple myeloma.

The sample holds many counts of this clonotype. It may be a read error: a sequence one base away is much more abundant. J is TRBJ2-1 and V is TRBV29-1; the D is unclear. The CDR3 totals 10 residues. From germline, CDR1 is SQVTM and CDR2 ANQGSEA. The CDR3 spells CSYSYNGQFF. As DNA, the CDR3 is TGCAGCTACTCCTACAATGGGCAGTTCTTC.

Regarding this clonotype: A read error may account for a junction end that differs from germline. The CDR3 DNA reads TGCGCCAGCAGCTCCGACAGGTCCGGCGGCGATGAGCAGTTCTTC. Its translation: CASSSDRSGGDEQFF. The chain uses TRBV7-9 and TRBJ2-1; the D gene is possibly TRBD1 (6 bases). This CDR3 spans 15 amino acids. Germline V gene lookup returns CDR1 SEHNR and CDR2 FQNEAQ (reference sequence).

With regard to this clonotype: A much bigger clone sits one base away, suggesting this may be a read error. The missing conserved phenylalanine or tryptophan at the end of this CDR3 makes a read error likely. The rearrangement joins TRBV20-1 to TRBJ2-5, with D maybe TRBD1 (6 bases). V shed 6 bases and J shed 5 bases, with 7 bases lying between them. CDR1 DFQATT and CDR2 SNEGSKA come from the germline V gene (reference sequence). This CDR3 is built from 10 residues. The CDR3 loop reads CSADRETQYL. CDR3 sequence (DNA): TGCAGTGCCGACAGGGAGACCCAGTACCTC.

This clonotype was observed many times. The J gene is TRBJ1-6, the V gene TRBV7-2; no clear D. Germline lookup yields CDR1 SGHTA and CDR2 FQGNSA. V lost 1 base and J 6 bases, leaving 10 bases between the germline ends. CDR3 length equals 15 residues. This chain's CDR3 is CASSLGTLVNSPLHF. In nucleotides, the CDR3 is TGTGCCAGCAGCTTAGGAACCCTTGTTAATTCACCCCTCCACTTT.

This clonotype was seen many times. The rearrangement uses TRBV30 and TRBJ2-1; D may be TRBD1 or TRBD2 (5 bases each). There are 14 residues in the CDR3. CDR1 GTSNPN and CDR2 SVGIG come from the germline V gene (reference sequence). Trimming cost V 4 bases and J 3 bases, with 13 bases left between them. Here the CDR3 DNA reads TGTGCCTGGAACAGCCTGGGGGTCTACAATGAGCAGTTCTTC. Its translation is CAWNSLGVYNEQFF.

This clonotype was recorded many times. CDR3 coding DNA: TGCGCCAGCAGCTTGGGAGGGGGGCTCACTGAAGCTTTCTTT. Translating it yields CASSLGGGLTEAFF. The rearrangement links TRBV5-1 to TRBJ1-1; perhaps TRBD1 as D (6 bases). V was cut by 0 bases and J by 4 bases, with 10 bases left in between. Germline CDR1 and CDR2: SGHRS and YFSETQ. This CDR3 spans 14 amino acids. Full variable domain (remainder filled in from reference TRBV5-1 and TRBJ1-1): KAGVTQTPRYLIKTRGQQVTLSCSPISGHRSVSWYQQTPGQGLQFLFEYFSETQRNKGNFPGRFSGRQFSNSRSEMNVSTLELGDSALYLCASSLGGGLTEAFFGQGTRLTVV.

Ten or more counts support this clonotype. This chain uses TRBV6-2 or TRBV6-3 with TRBJ2-1; no definite D call. The V end was cut by 6 bases, the J end by 4 bases, with 10 bases between. From germline, CDR1 is MNHEY and CDR2 SVGEGT. This CDR3 has 13 amino acids. The DNA for the CDR3 is TGTGCCAGCAGCTCAGGACCTTACAATGAGCAGTTCTTC. This codes for CASSSGPYNEQFF.

This clonotype came up many times. The gene calls are TRBV3-1 and TRBJ2-7, with 9 bases identical to TRBD1. The CDR3 sequence is 16 residues long. The V segment lost 0 bases and the J segment 2 bases; nucleotides outside the gene matches: 5. Germline V gene sequence: CDR1 LGHDT, CDR2 YNNKEL (reference sequence). CDR3 protein: CASSQDLGTGTYEQYF. As DNA, the CDR3 is TGTGCCAGCAGCCAAGATCTGGGGACAGGGACCTACGAGCAGTACTTC.

The rearrangement uses TRBV19 and TRBJ1-5, with no clear D. This CDR3 comprises 14 residues. Trimming removed 6 bases at V and 5 bases at J, with 14 bases between. Germline V gives CDR1 LNHDA, CDR2 SQIVND (reference sequence). The CDR3 bases are TGTGCCAGTAGACCTTGGACTGGCGATCAGCCCCAGCATTTT. Amino acid sequence: CASRPWTGDQPQHF.

This clonotype was observed many times. CDR3: CSATTSGRIGEQYF. Here the CDR3 DNA reads TGCAGCGCTACGACTAGCGGGAGGATAGGCGAGCAGTACTTC. The genes are TRBV29-1 and TRBJ2-7; 13 bases are shared with TRBD2. From germline, CDR1 is SQVTM and CDR2 ANQGSEA. The CDR3 has 14 amino acids. V gave up 7 bases and J gave up 6 bases; unmatched junction bases: 9.

Remarks on this clonotype: A much larger clone differs by one base, so this may be a read error. V is TRBV7-8 and J is TRBJ1-2, with unresolved D. The germline V and J ends were trimmed by 4 bases and 4 bases, with 19 bases remaining between them. This CDR3 spans 16 amino acids. Germline assignment: CDR1 SGHVS and CDR2 FQNEAQ. The chain's CDR3 is CASSSNSEHAVYGYTF. CDR3 nucleotide sequence: TGTGCCAGCAGCTCAAATTCGGAACACGCGGTCTATGGCTACACCTTC.